These T cell receptor beta chains were read from a single sample in a study of T-cell memory formation after mild COVID-19. TCRdb redid the calling of the 5' RACE reads with MiXCR, one entry per CDR3 protein. The repertoire holds under 600,000 distinct CDR3 sequences, with less than 25% as singletons. Sample: PBMCs or a T cell subset sorted from them (not recorded which). The receptors originated from an adult woman who had mild COVID-19 (a few samples of this study predate the infection). Cell type and time point are not known. Each CDR3 is given with its conserved first and last residue.

j_call | v_call | cdr3_aa
TRBJ2-2 | TRBV12-3/TRBV12-4 | CASSDNRDRVGTGELFF
TRBJ1-1 | TRBV9 | CASSVYGQGMNTEAFF
TRBJ2-1 | TRBV11-1 | CASSRRDRGGGEQFF
TRBJ1-1 | TRBV15 | CATSRVKDTEAFF
TRBJ2-3 | TRBV4-3 | CASSQVPTGSTDTQYF
TRBJ2-1 | TRBV7-3 | CASSPGTSGRIEQFF
TRBJ1-2 | TRBV12-3/TRBV12-4 | CASSLPTRMGGYTF
TRBJ2-2 | TRBV28 | CASSSHGELFF
TRBJ2-1 | TRBV7-3 | CASSFGTSRNEQFF
TRBJ2-1 | TRBV6-5 | CASRSSSYNEQFF
TRBJ2-7 | TRBV4-1 | CASSQGWLTYEQYF
TRBJ1-4 | TRBV24-1 | CATSDSRDRAEKLFF
TRBJ2-3 | TRBV12-3/TRBV12-4 | CASSFNRDWGDTQYF
TRBJ2-3 | TRBV20-1 | CSAPRQGRRDTQYF
TRBJ2-7 | TRBV9 | CASSVVGTSYEQYF
TRBJ1-1 | TRBV30 | CAWKGTGEAFF
TRBJ2-6 | TRBV29-1 | CSVEDFNGQGAVGYGANVLTF
TRBJ1-2 | TRBV15 | CATGAARQGLYGYTF
TRBJ2-1 | TRBV7-6 | CASSVGQVSYNEQFF
TRBJ2-1 | TRBV12-3/TRBV12-4 | CASSSRGAGYNEQFF
TRBJ2-1 | TRBV5-1 | CASSEGPRGLDEQFF
TRBJ1-1 | TRBV12-3/TRBV12-4 | CASRETLGAKAFF
TRBJ2-7 | TRBV6-6 | CASTWGGSYEQYF
TRBJ1-5 | TRBV20-1 | CSAQDGYRGSNQPQHF
TRBJ2-5 | TRBV3-1 | CASSQEDLEETQYF
TRBJ2-3 | TRBV15 | CATSEGQGRTDTQYF
TRBJ2-2 | TRBV30 | CAWDFPYSGELFF
TRBJ2-3 | TRBV6-5 | CASSSHADTQYF
TRBJ2-3 | TRBV20-1 | CSAMYTPGLDTQYF
TRBJ2-7 | TRBV7-2 | CASSLVRDRKYEQYF
TRBJ1-2 | TRBV4-1 | CASSPPPGQVYTF
TRBJ2-5 | TRBV7-2 | CASSFGGLGTQYF
TRBJ1-1 | TRBV12-3/TRBV12-4 | CASSYRTGVRRRTEAFF
TRBJ1-4 | TRBV12-3/TRBV12-4 | CASSSGEGKLFF
TRBJ1-1 | TRBV3-1 | CASSQSTVFRFEAFF
TRBJ2-6 | TRBV5-1 | CASSSGLESTASGANVLTF
TRBJ2-7 | TRBV19 | CASSIRGTEQYF
TRBJ2-1 | TRBV4-3 | CASSRTTSRGNEQFF
TRBJ2-2 | TRBV7-3 | CASSFGWDTGELFF
TRBJ2-3 | TRBV9 | CASSVRTTDTQYF